Given below is one T cell receptor beta chain in context. No antigen is known for it. This entry is derived from a study of T cell repertoires in cytomegalovirus infection. Study as a whole: Recently identified HLA-C-restricted CMV epitopes were used, and well-studied HLA-B-restricted CMV epitopes were used as well. The public TCR beta signatures pointed to both CMV infection and matching HLA type.

TCRdb processed the reads anew with MiXCR; each CDR3 protein has one entry. The sample holds 150,000 to 200,000 distinct CDR3 sequences, roughly 21% seen once. Regarding the study as a whole: Predominance within the ex vivo response was attributable to HLA-C-restricted CMV-specific TCR beta clonotypes.

The CDR3 totals 16 residues. Looked up from germline, CDR1 is SGHVS and CDR2 is FNYEAQ. Trimming removed 5 bases from V and 4 bases from J, with 17 bases in between. The source material was CD8+ T cells from cultured PBMCs, sampled from culture after CMV antigen stimulation. The rearrangement joins TRBV7-6 to TRBJ2-2; the D is unclear. This receptor was taken from a human donor in good health (CMV status not recorded). Some clones in this sample may be carry-over from other donors' samples. The CDR3 region is CASSDAWGGSTGELFF. The CDR3 coding sequence is TGTGCCAGCAGCGACGCTTGGGGTGGGTCCACCGGGGAGCTGTTTTTT. Together with reference TRBV7-6 and TRBJ2-2, the CDR3 gives the full variable domain: GAGVSQSPRYKVTKRGQDVALRCDPISGHVSLYWYRQALGQGPEFLTYFNYEAQQDKSGLPNDRFSAERPEGSISTLTIQRTEQRDSAMYRCASSDAWGGSTGELFFGEGSRLTVL.